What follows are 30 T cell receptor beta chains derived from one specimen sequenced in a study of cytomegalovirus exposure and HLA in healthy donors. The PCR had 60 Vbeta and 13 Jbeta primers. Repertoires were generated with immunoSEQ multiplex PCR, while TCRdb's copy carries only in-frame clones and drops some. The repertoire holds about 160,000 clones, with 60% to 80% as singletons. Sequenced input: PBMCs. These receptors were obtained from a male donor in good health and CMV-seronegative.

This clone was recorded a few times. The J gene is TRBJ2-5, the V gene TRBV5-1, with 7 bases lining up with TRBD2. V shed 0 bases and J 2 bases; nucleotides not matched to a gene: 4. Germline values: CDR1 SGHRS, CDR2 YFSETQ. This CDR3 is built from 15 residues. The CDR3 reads CASSLARESQETQYF. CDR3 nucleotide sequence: TGCGCCAGCAGCTTGGCGCGGGAGAGTCAAGAGACCCAGTACTTC.

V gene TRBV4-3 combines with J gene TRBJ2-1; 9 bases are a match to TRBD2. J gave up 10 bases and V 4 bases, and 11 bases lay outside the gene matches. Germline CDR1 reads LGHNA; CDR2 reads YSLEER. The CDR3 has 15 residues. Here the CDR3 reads CASSLSGTSLSEQFF. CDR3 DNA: TGCGCCAGCAGCCTGTCCGGGACTAGCCTTTCCGAGCAGTTCTTC.

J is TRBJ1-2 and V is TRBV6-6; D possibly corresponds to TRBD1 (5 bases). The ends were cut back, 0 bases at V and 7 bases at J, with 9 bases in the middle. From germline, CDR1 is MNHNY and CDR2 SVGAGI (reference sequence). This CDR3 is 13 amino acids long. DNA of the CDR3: TGTGCCAGCAGTTACTCGATTGACAGTGGCTACACCTTC. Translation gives CASSYSIDSGYTF.

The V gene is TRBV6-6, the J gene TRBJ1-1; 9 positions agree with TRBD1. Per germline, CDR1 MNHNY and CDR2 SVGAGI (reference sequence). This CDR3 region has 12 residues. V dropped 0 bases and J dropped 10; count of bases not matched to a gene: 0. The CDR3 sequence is CASSYSTGGAFF. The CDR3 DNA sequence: TGTGCCAGCAGTTACTCGACAGGGGGAGCTTTCTTT.

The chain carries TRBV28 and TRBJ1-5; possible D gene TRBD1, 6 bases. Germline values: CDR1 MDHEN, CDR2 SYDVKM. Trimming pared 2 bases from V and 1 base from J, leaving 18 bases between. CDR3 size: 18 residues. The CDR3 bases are TGTGCCAGCAGTTTACCCCTACTCCGGGACACCAGCAATCAGCCCCAGCATTTT. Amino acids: CASSLPLLRDTSNQPQHF.

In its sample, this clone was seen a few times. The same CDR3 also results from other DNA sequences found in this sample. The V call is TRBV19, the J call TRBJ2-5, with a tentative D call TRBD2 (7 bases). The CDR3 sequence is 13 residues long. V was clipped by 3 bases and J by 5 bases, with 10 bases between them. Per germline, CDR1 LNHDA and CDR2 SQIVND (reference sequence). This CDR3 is CASSMGGGETQYF. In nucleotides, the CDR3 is TGTGCCAGTAGTATGGGCGGGGGCGAGACCCAGTACTTC. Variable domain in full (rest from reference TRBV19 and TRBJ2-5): DGGITQSPKYLFRKEGQNVTLSCEQNLNHDAMYWYRQDPGQGLRLIYYSQIVNDFQKGDIAEGYSVSREKKESFPLTVTSAQKNPTAFYLCASSMGGGETQYFGPGTRLLVL.

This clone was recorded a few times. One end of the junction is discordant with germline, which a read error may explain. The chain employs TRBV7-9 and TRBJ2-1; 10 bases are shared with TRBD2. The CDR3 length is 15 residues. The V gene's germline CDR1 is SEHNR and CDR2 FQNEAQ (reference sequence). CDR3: CASSVSGGSSNEQFF. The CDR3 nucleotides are TGTGCCAGCAGCGTTAGCGGGGGGTCCTCCAATGAGCAGTTCTTC.

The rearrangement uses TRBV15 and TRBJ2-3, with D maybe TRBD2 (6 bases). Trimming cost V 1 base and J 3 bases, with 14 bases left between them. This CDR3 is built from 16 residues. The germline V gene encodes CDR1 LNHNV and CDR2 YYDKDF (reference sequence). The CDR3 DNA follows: TGTGCCACCAGCAGAGCGACTAGTGATTTAACAGATACGCAGTATTTT. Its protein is CATSRATSDLTDTQYF.

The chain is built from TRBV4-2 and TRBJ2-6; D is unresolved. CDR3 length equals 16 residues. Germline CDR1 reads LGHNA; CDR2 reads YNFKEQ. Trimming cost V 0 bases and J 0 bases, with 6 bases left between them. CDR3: CASSQDGTSGANVLTF. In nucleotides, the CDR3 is TGTGCCAGCAGCCAAGACGGTACCTCTGGGGCCAACGTCCTGACTTTC.

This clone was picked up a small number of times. CDR3 nucleotides: TGTGCCAGCAGTTCCCAGGGAGATACGCAGTATTTT. Its translation is CASSSQGDTQYF. This chain uses TRBV6-5 with TRBJ2-3, with D tentatively TRBD1 (5 bases). Germline CDR1 is MNHEY and CDR2 is SVGAGI. Trimming took 4 bases from V and 5 from J, leaving 7 bases between them. The CDR3 loop spans 12 amino acids.

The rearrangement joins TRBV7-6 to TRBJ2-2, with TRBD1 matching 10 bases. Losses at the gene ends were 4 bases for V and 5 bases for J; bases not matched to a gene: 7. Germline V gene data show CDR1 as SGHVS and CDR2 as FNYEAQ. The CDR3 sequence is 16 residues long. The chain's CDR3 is CASSSRDRGPTGELFF. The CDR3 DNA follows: TGTGCCAGCAGCTCCCGGGACAGGGGTCCAACCGGGGAGCTGTTTTTT.

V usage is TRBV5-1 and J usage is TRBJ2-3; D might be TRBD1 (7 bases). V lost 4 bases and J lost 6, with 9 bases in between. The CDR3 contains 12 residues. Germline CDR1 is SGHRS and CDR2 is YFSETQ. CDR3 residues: CASSPGGDTQYF. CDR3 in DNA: TGCGCCAGCAGCCCAGGGGGGGATACGCAGTATTTT.

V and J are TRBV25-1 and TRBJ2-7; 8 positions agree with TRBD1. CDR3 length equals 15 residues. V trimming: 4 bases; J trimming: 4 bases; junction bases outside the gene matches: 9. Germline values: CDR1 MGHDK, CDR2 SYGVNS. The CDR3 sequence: CASSASGQGKYEQYF. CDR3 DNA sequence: TGTGCCAGCAGTGCCTCCGGACAGGGCAAGTACGAGCAGTACTTC.

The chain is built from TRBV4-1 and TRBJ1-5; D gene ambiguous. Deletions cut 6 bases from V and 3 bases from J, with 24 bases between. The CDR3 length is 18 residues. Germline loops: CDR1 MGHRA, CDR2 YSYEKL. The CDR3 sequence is CASSPILGAGENNQPQHF. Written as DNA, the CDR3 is TGCGCCAGCAGTCCTATCCTCGGAGCTGGGGAGAACAATCAGCCCCAGCATTTT.

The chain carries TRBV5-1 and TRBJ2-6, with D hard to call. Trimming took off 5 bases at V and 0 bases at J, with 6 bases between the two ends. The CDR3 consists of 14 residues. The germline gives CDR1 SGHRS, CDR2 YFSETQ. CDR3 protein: CASSYSSGANVLTF. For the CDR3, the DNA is TGCGCCAGCAGTTATAGCTCTGGGGCCAACGTCCTGACTTTC.

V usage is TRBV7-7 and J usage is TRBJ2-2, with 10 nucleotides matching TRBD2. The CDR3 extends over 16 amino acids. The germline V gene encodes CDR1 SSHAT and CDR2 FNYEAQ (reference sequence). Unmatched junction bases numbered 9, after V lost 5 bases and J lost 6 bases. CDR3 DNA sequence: TGTGCCAGCAGCCTATCAGCGGGAGGGCCCGCCGGGGAGCTGTTTTTT. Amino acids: CASSLSAGGPAGELFF.

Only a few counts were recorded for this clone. The CDR3 DNA is TGTGCCAGCAGCTTAGGGGCATCAGGCGTAAACACCATATATTTT. Translation: CASSLGASGVNTIYF. The chain uses TRBV7-6 and TRBJ1-3; D unclear. The CDR3 spans 15 residues. Germline loops: CDR1 SGHVS, CDR2 FNYEAQ. Trimming removed 1 base from V and 6 bases from J, with 13 bases in between.

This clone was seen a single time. CDR3: CASSLARVPGELFF. CDR3 nucleotide sequence: TGTGCCAGCAGCTTAGCCAGGGTCCCCGGGGAGCTGTTTTTT. The chain employs TRBV7-6 and TRBJ2-2, with D possibly matching TRBD1 (5 bases). Between the trimmed V and J ends, which lost 0 bases and 6 bases, there was a span of 8 bases. The CDR3 is 14 amino acids. Per germline, CDR1 SGHVS and CDR2 FNYEAQ.

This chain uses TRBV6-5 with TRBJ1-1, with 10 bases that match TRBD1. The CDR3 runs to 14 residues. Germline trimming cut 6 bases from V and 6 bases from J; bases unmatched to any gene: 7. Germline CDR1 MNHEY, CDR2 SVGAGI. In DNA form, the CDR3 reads TGTGCCAGCAGCCCAGACAGGGGGCCAGCTGAAGCTTTCTTT. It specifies CASSPDRGPAEAFF.

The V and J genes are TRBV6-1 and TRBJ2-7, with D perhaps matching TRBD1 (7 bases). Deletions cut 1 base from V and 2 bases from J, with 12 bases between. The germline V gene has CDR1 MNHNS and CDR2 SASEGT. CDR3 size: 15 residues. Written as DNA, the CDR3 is TGTGCCAGCAGTGAAGGCGGGACAGCTACCTACGAGCAGTACTTC. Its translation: CASSEGGTATYEQYF.

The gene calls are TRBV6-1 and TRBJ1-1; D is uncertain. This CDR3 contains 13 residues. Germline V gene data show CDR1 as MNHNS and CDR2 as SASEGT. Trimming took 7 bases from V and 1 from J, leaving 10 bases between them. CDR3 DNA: TGTGCCAGCATCTCCGACAAGAACACTGAAGCTTTCTTT. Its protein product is CASISDKNTEAFF.

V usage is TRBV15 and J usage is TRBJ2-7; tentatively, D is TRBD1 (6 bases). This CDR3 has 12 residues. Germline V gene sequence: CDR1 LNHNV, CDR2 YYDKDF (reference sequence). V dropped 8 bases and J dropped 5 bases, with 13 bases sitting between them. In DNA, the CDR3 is TGTGCCACCGGGGCAGGGGTCGACGAGCAGTACTTC. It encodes CATGAGVDEQYF.

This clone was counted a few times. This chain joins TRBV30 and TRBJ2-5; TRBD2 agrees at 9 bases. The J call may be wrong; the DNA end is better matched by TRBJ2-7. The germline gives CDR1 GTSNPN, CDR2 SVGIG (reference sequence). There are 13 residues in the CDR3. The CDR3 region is CAWSPGGRGEQYF. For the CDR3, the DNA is TGTGCCTGGAGCCCAGGCGGGAGGGGCGAGCAGTACTTC.

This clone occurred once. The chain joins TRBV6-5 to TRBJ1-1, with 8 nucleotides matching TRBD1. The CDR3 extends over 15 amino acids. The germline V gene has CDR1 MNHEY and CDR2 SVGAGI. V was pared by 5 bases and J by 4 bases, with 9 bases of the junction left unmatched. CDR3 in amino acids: CASSTQTGVSTEAFF. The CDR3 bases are TGTGCCAGCAGTACCCAGACAGGGGTCAGCACTGAAGCTTTCTTT.

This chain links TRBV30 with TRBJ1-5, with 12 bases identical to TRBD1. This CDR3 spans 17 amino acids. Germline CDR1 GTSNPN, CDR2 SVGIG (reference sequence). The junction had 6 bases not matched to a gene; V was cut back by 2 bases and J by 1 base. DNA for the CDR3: TGTGCCTGGAGTCGGGACAGGGGGCCGAGAAGCAATCAGCCCCAGCATTTT. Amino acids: CAWSRDRGPRSNQPQHF.

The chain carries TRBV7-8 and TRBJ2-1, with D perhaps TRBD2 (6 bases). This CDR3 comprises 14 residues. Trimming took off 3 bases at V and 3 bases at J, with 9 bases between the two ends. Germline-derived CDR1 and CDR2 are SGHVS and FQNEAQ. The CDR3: CASSFRDFYNEQFF. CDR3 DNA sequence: TGTGCCAGCAGCTTCCGGGACTTCTACAATGAGCAGTTCTTC.

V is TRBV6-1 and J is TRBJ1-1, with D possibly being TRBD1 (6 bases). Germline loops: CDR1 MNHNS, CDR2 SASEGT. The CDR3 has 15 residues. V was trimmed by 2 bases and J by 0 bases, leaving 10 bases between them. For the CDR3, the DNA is TGTGCCAGCAGTGAAATGACAGGTATGAACACTGAAGCTTTCTTT. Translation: CASSEMTGMNTEAFF.

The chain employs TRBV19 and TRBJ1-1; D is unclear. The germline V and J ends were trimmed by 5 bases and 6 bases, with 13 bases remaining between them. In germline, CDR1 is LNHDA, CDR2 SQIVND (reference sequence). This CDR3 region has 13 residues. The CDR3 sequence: CASSRSGIPEAFF. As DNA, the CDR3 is TGTGCCAGTAGTCGGAGCGGAATTCCTGAAGCTTTCTTT.

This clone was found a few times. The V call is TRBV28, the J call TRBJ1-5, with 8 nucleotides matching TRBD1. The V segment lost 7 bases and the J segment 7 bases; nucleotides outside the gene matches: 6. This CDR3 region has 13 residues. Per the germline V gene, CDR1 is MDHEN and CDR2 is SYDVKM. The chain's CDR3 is CASTQDRVQPQHF. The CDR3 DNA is TGTGCCAGCACCCAGGACAGGGTACAGCCCCAGCATTTT.

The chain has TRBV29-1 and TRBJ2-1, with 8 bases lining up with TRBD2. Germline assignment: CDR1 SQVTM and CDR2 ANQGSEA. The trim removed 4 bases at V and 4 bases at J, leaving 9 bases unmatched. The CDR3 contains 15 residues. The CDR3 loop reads CSVGPGLGSYNEQFF. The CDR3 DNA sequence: TGCAGCGTTGGGCCGGGACTAGGTTCTTACAATGAGCAGTTCTTC.